This record covers a single T cell receptor beta chain. Produced via immunoSEQ multiplex PCR; TCRdb's table is partial and in-frame only. The data contain 150,000 or so clones, approximately 88% of them singletons. These data originate in a study of blood T cell repertoires in COVID-19. The germline CDR1 and CDR2 sequences are LGHNA and YSLEER. V gave up 0 bases and J gave up 1 base, with 13 bases separating them. This CDR3 is built from 18 residues. This clonotype was sampled from a woman in her fifties or sixties who had recovered from COVID-19. The genes are TRBV4-3 and TRBJ2-6, with D uncertain. The sequencing input was PBMCs or T cells enriched from blood (not recorded which). The CDR3 spells CASSQDWSVVSGANVLTF. The DNA for the CDR3 is TGCGCCAGCAGCCAAGATTGGTCAGTCGTATCTGGGGCCAACGTCCTGACTTTC.